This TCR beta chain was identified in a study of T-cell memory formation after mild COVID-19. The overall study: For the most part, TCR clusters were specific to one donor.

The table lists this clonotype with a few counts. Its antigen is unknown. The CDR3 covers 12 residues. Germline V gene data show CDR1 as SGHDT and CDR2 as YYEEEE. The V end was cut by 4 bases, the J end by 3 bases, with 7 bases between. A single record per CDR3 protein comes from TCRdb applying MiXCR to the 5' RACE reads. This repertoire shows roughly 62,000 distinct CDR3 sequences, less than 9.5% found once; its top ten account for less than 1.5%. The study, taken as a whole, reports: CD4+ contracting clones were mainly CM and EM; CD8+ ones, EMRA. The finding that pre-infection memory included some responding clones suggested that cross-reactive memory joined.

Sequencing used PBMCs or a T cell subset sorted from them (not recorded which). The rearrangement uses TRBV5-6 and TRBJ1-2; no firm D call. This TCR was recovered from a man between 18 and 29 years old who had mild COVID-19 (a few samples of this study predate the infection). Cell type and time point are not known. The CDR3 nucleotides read TGTGCCAGCAGCCTACCGGACTATGGCTACACCTTC. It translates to CASSLPDYGYTF.